The clone carrying this TCR beta chain was counted only a few times. This sample was included in a study of CD8 T cells in ankylosing spondylitis. A single record per CDR3 protein comes from TCRdb applying MiXCR to the 5' RACE reads. The sample yields under 400,000 distinct CDR3 sequences, around 10% seen once. The ends lost 6 bases at V and 2 bases at J; junction bases unmatched: 15. Germline loops: CDR1 DFQATT, CDR2 SNEGSKA (reference sequence). This CDR3 region has 16 residues. The material sequenced was blood, either unsorted or a sorted T cell fraction (not recorded which). The chain employs TRBV20-1 and TRBJ2-7; 8 bases map to TRBD2. The sequence was collected from a female donor with ankylosing spondylitis or in good health (not recorded which). CDR3 DNA sequence: TGCAGTGCCCCTCCCCCCGCGGGAGGAATCGCCTACGAGCAGTACTTC. Its protein is CSAPPPAGGIAYEQYF.